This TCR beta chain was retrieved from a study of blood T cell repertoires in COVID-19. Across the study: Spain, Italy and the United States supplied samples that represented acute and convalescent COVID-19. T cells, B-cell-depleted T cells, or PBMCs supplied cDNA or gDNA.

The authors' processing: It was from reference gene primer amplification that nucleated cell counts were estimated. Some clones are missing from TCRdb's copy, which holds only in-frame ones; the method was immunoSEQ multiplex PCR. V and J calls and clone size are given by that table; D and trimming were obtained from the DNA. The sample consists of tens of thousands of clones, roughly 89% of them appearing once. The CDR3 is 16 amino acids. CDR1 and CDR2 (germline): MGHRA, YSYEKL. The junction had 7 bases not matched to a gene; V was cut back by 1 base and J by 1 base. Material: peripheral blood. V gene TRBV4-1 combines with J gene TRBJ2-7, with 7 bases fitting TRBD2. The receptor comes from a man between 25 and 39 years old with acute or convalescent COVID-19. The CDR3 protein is CASSQGMASGSYEQYF. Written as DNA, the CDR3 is TGCGCCAGCAGCCAAGGTATGGCTAGCGGTTCCTACGAGCAGTACTTC.